The 7 T cell receptor beta chains reported below all come from one sample, sequenced in a study of blood T cell repertoires in COVID-19. Assay used: immunoSEQ multiplex PCR; TCRdb lists only in-frame clones, some missing. This sample has 200,000 to 250,000 clones, with 85% to 90% found just once. The source material was peripheral blood. These receptors were obtained from a woman aged 55-75 years with acute or convalescent COVID-19.

The chain recombines TRBV7-2 with TRBJ1-5; a weak D match, TRBD1 (6 bases). CDR3 size: 15 residues. Trimming took off 0 bases at V and 7 bases at J, with 13 bases between the two ends. In germline, CDR1 is SGHTA, CDR2 FQGNSA. The CDR3 protein is CASSLAGAVSQPQHF. DNA of the CDR3: TGTGCCAGCAGCTTAGCGGGGGCGGTCAGCCAGCCCCAGCATTTT.

The genes are TRBV28 and TRBJ2-1, with D unclear. This CDR3 contains 11 residues. V was clipped by 7 bases and J by 3 bases, with 4 bases between them. Germline V gives CDR1 MDHEN, CDR2 SYDVKM. The CDR3: CASIFYNEQFF. The CDR3 DNA sequence: TGTGCCAGCATCTTCTACAATGAGCAGTTCTTC.

The chain joins TRBV30 to TRBJ2-7, with a tentative D call TRBD1 (6 bases). Germline CDR1 GTSNPN, CDR2 SVGIG (reference sequence). V dropped 0 bases and J dropped 2 bases, with 17 bases sitting between them. The CDR3 loop spans 16 amino acids. The CDR3 nucleotides read TGTGCCTGGAGTGTGGCCGGGACACCCCTCACCTACGAGCAGTACTTC. Amino acid sequence: CAWSVAGTPLTYEQYF.

V gene TRBV28 combines with J gene TRBJ2-3; D remains unclear. The germline V gene has CDR1 MDHEN and CDR2 SYDVKM. The CDR3 is 13 amino acids. V lost 5 bases to trimming and J lost 4 bases, with 10 bases between them. For the CDR3, the DNA is TGTGCCAGCAGTGTACCCCCGGCAGATACGCAGTATTTT. Amino acids: CASSVPPADTQYF.

The gene calls are TRBV5-1 and TRBJ2-2; D is ambiguous. V was trimmed by 0 bases and J by 6 bases, leaving 9 bases between them. In germline, CDR1 is SGHRS, CDR2 YFSETQ. CDR3 size: 14 residues. CDR3 region: CASSLDPFPGELFF. The CDR3 DNA sequence: TGCGCCAGCAGCTTGGATCCGTTCCCCGGGGAGCTGTTTTTT.

This rearrangement joins TRBV19 to TRBJ2-6; D possibly corresponds to TRBD1 (6 bases). CDR3 length: 17 residues. Germline V lookup: CDR1 LNHDA, CDR2 SQIVND (reference sequence). With 6 bases removed from V and 2 bases from J, the gap between germline ends came to 17 bases. The CDR3 sequence: CASSFQGIHPGANVLTF. The CDR3 bases are TGTGCCAGTAGCTTCCAGGGGATACATCCTGGGGCCAACGTCCTGACTTTC.

This chain connects TRBV19 to TRBJ1-1, with 7 bases matching TRBD1. The germline gives CDR1 LNHDA, CDR2 SQIVND (reference sequence). The CDR3 spans 14 residues. Trimming at V came to 5 bases and at J to 6 bases, leaving 9 bases not matched to a gene. The CDR3 region has the DNA TGTGCCAGTAGTCCGGGACAGACGTGGCCTGAAGCTTTCTTT. The encoded protein is CASSPGQTWPEAFF.